The text below deals with one T cell receptor (beta chain). No antigen is known for it. Base qualities are not provided; no much larger clone lies one nucleotide away. Libraries came from 5' RACE. For sequencing, an Illumina HiSeq 2500 was employed. A second about 6 to 11 cycle PCR used a sample-barcoded 5' primer and a J-beta primer mix. Each TCR beta cDNA molecule received a unique molecular identifier from a template-switch 5' adaptor carrying 12 random nucleotides. Each sample yielded at least 3 million CDR3-containing paired-end reads. First-strand cDNA was synthesized from all RNA with the Mint cDNA synthesis kit, primed by a TRBC-specific oligonucleotide. After uracil-DNA glycosylase treatment, a first 18-cycle PCR used universal primers M1SS and BC2_uni_R on all cDNA. For the original study's pipeline: Normalization of each sample was performed by random selection of 1 million high-quality reads, each carrying a distinct molecular identifier. Reads with shared molecular identifiers were discarded instead of being binned into consensus sequences. MiTCR, with a Q25 quality threshold and the strictest error-elimination algorithm, was used for CDR3 identification, clonotype clustering and error correction. Lower-bound total TCR beta diversity was estimated with a nonparametric unseen species model using Euler transformation. TCRdb trimmed the raw reads at Q25, called clones with MiXCR and kept productive beta chains. One record per CDR3 amino acid sequence lists the most common genes and DNA. The V and J calls were determined by TCRdb, not by the authors. This sample comprises 1.5 million or so distinct CDR3 sequences, roughly 43% of them detected only once. The ten most abundant clones make up just over 4% of the sample.

Systemically healthy Caucasian individuals from Russia, some 36 in total and aged about 6 to 90 years, were included as donors. Each donor gave ten milliliters of peripheral blood, collected into EDTA-treated Vacutainer tubes. PBMCs were isolated by Ficoll-Paque density-gradient centrifugation, with at least 6 million obtained per sample. Trizol reagent was used to extract total RNA from the PBMCs, yielding at least 5.5 micrograms per sample. For every donor, an aliquot of PBMCs went through flow cytometry to measure the percentages of naive CD45RAhigh/CD27high T cells. This entry belongs to a study of blood T cells in healthy people across ages (dated by TCRdb to between 2015 and 2017). In the study overall: In model experiments, template switching captured about one uniquely barcoded TCR beta cDNA molecule for every two T cells. Four age groups were formed from the donors: young (average roughly 15 years), middle-aged (approximately 39), aged (approximately 60) and long-lived (less than 85). To avoid experimental bias, donors of different ages were spread randomly across the sequencing lanes. Two additional independent replicas of 1 million unique cDNA reads from the same blood draw were analyzed for two donors (one aged 18 to 30 and one aged 80 or older). To track age-related changes in TCR beta repertoire diversity, the study relied on deep sequencing normalized with unique cDNA molecular identifiers. Overall study results and their limits: Estimates of total diversity from one million sequenced T cells were regarded as lower bounds and underestimates. Observed TCR beta diversity correlated strongly with the percentage of naive T cells measured by flow cytometry. Compared with the aged group, the long-lived group had more naive CD4+ T cells, fewer expanded clones and increased TCR diversity, suggesting age selection. As age increased, observed TCR beta diversity per million T cells dropped in a roughly linear way, and a significant reduction was already evident by age 40. Because the CMV infection status of the donors was unknown, age-related changes in expanded clonotypes may potentially have been confounded. Since profiling was done on bulk unsorted PBMCs, naive and antigen-experienced compartments could not be conclusively compared.

CDR1 and CDR2 are drawn from the germline V gene: LGHNA, YSLEER. The trim is 1 base for V and 5 bases for J, with a gap of 11 bases between the germline ends. The CDR3 runs 14 amino acids, cysteine and phenylalanine included. The DNA shown is the 42-base CDR3, in frame from base 1. The TCR sequence derives from a woman younger than 30 in good health. What was sequenced was blood. The rearranged segments are TRBV4-3 and TRBJ2-5, with no D gene named confidently. CDR3 sequence: CASSQAALGETQYF. The sequenced DNA: TGCGCCAGCAGCCAAGCTGCTCTCGGGGAGACCCAGTACTTC.